This is a list of T cell receptor beta chains from one sample in a study of identical twins. One entry per CDR3 protein results from TCRdb running MiXCR on the 5' RACE reads. The sample records under 250,000 distinct CDR3 sequences, roughly a tenth being singletons. Material: memory (CD45RO+) T cells sorted from blood. The source is a woman aged 18-29 years in good health. CDR3s include the opening cysteine and the closing phenylalanine or tryptophan. Each record gives: V gene, clone size, J gene, D gene, CDR3 DNA, CDR3 protein. A D gene is named only where the DNA matches it firmly. Rows give clone size only sometimes, using once, few, many, or a class for an expanded clone.

V gene: TRBV10-3; clone size: many; J gene: TRBJ2-3; D gene: -; CDR3 DNA: TGTGCCATCAACTTTGAGAGGGGGACCACAGATACGCAGTATTTT; CDR3 protein: CAINFERGTTDTQYF
V gene: TRBV20-1; clone size: -; J gene: TRBJ1-5; D gene: -; CDR3 DNA: TGCAGTGCTAGAGATGAGGGAGCCTTGACCCAGCATTTT; CDR3 protein: CSARDEGALTQHF
V gene: TRBV10-3; clone size: few; J gene: TRBJ2-1; D gene: -; CDR3 DNA: TGTGCCATCAGGGGGGGCATGGCGAACTCCAATGAGCAGTTCTTC; CDR3 protein: CAIRGGMANSNEQFF
V gene: TRBV12-3/TRBV12-4; clone size: many; J gene: TRBJ1-5; D gene: -; CDR3 DNA: TGTGCCAGCAGTTTGACCCAAGGGGCCGTTAGCAATCAGCCCCAGCATTTT; CDR3 protein: CASSLTQGAVSNQPQHF
V gene: TRBV5-1; clone size: few; J gene: TRBJ2-2; D gene: TRBD1; CDR3 DNA: TGCGCCAGCAGCCCCCGGACAGGGACCGGGGAGCTGTTTTTT; CDR3 protein: CASSPRTGTGELFF
V gene: TRBV12-3/TRBV12-4; clone size: -; J gene: TRBJ1-5; D gene: -; CDR3 DNA: TGTGCCAGCAGTTTAGCCGCAGGGAGTGGCAATCAGCCCCAGCATTTT; CDR3 protein: CASSLAAGSGNQPQHF
V gene: TRBV4-1; clone size: -; J gene: TRBJ1-3; D gene: -; CDR3 DNA: TGCGCCAGCAGCCAGGGCCCCGCGGGTTCTGGAAACACCATATATTTT; CDR3 protein: CASSQGPAGSGNTIYF
V gene: TRBV7-3; clone size: many; J gene: TRBJ2-3; D gene: -; CDR3 DNA: TGTGCCAGCTCCCAAACAGGGCCGAGCACAGATACGCAGTATTTT; CDR3 protein: CASSQTGPSTDTQYF
V gene: TRBV5-5; clone size: -; J gene: TRBJ2-3; D gene: TRBD2; CDR3 DNA: TGTGCCAGCAGCTTGGGACTAGCGGATTCCACAGATACGCAGTATTTT; CDR3 protein: CASSLGLADSTDTQYF
V gene: TRBV20-1; clone size: many; J gene: TRBJ1-6; D gene: -; CDR3 DNA: TGCAGTGCTAGCGATGACCAAGATTCACCCCTCCACTTT; CDR3 protein: CSASDDQDSPLHF
V gene: TRBV5-6; clone size: -; J gene: TRBJ1-2; D gene: TRBD1; CDR3 DNA: TGTGCCAGCAGCAGGGACAGGGGGCATGACACCTTC; CDR3 protein: CASSRDRGHDTF
V gene: TRBV18; clone size: few; J gene: TRBJ2-3; D gene: TRBD2; CDR3 DNA: TGTGCCAGCTCACCAGGGACTAGCGGCGGGCAGTATTTT; CDR3 protein: CASSPGTSGGQYF
V gene: TRBV7-2; clone size: few; J gene: TRBJ2-7; D gene: TRBD1; CDR3 DNA: TGTGCCAGCACCACCCAACAGGGGGCGTTGGAGCAGTACTTC; CDR3 protein: CASTTQQGALEQYF
V gene: TRBV20-1; clone size: -; J gene: TRBJ1-6; D gene: -; CDR3 DNA: TGCAGTGCTAGAGGAGTGGAGACCCTCCACTTT; CDR3 protein: CSARGVETLHF
V gene: TRBV4-1; clone size: few; J gene: TRBJ2-2; D gene: -; CDR3 DNA: TGCGCCAGCAGCCAAGATCCGAATAGCGGGAACACCGGGGAGCTGTTTTTT; CDR3 protein: CASSQDPNSGNTGELFF
V gene: TRBV7-2; clone size: few; J gene: TRBJ1-6; D gene: -; CDR3 DNA: TGTGCCAGCAGCTTAACGACTTCACCCCTCCACTTT; CDR3 protein: CASSLTTSPLHF
V gene: TRBV20-1; clone size: many; J gene: TRBJ2-5; D gene: -; CDR3 DNA: TGCAGTGCTAGAGCTTATAGGGCCCCAGGAGAGACCCAGTACTTC; CDR3 protein: CSARAYRAPGETQYF
V gene: TRBV2; clone size: few; J gene: TRBJ1-6; D gene: -; CDR3 DNA: TGTGCCAGCAGAAGACAGAATTCACCCCTCCACTTT; CDR3 protein: CASRRQNSPLHF
V gene: TRBV12-5; clone size: few; J gene: TRBJ1-2; D gene: -; CDR3 DNA: TGTGCTAGTGGTTTGATGGGGACCTATGGCTACACCTTC; CDR3 protein: CASGLMGTYGYTF
V gene: TRBV6-1; clone size: few; J gene: TRBJ1-6; D gene: -; CDR3 DNA: TGTGCCAGCACCCCCTGGGTGGGCGCAGAATCACCCCTCCACTTT; CDR3 protein: CASTPWVGAESPLHF
V gene: TRBV5-1; clone size: few; J gene: TRBJ2-3; D gene: TRBD2; CDR3 DNA: TGCGCCAGCAGCTCCGGGACTAGCGGGGACAGCACAGATACGCAGTATTTT; CDR3 protein: CASSSGTSGDSTDTQYF
V gene: TRBV3-1; clone size: -; J gene: TRBJ1-1; D gene: -; CDR3 DNA: TGTGCCAGCAGCGGACTGGGATCGAACACTGAAGCTTTCTTT; CDR3 protein: CASSGLGSNTEAFF
V gene: TRBV5-1; clone size: many; J gene: TRBJ1-2; D gene: -; CDR3 DNA: TGCGCCAGCAGCTTGGCAGGGGAGTATGGCTACACCTTC; CDR3 protein: CASSLAGEYGYTF
V gene: TRBV4-1; clone size: many; J gene: TRBJ1-2; D gene: -; CDR3 DNA: TGCGCCAGCAGCCGCCAGCTAGGTGGCTACACCTTC; CDR3 protein: CASSRQLGGYTF
V gene: TRBV7-2; clone size: -; J gene: TRBJ2-7; D gene: TRBD2; CDR3 DNA: TGTGCCAGCAGCTTAGGGCATGGGGTAGCGGGAACCTACGAGCAGTACTTC; CDR3 protein: CASSLGHGVAGTYEQYF
V gene: TRBV5-1; clone size: many; J gene: TRBJ1-6; D gene: TRBD1; CDR3 DNA: TGCGCCAGCAGCTTGCTGGGACAGGGTAATTCACCCCTCCACTTT; CDR3 protein: CASSLLGQGNSPLHF
V gene: TRBV20-1; clone size: -; J gene: TRBJ2-5; D gene: -; CDR3 DNA: TGCAGTGCTAGGGGACACTTAGGGGAGACCCAGTACTTC; CDR3 protein: CSARGHLGETQYF